The 26 T cell receptor beta chains reported below all come from one sample, sequenced in a study of blood T cell repertoires in COVID-19. The repertoire was sequenced with immunoSEQ multiplex PCR; TCRdb's copy has only in-frame clones and lacks some. Here the sample spans 200,000 to 250,000 clones, roughly 89% being singletons. The sample consisted of PBMCs or T cells enriched from blood (not recorded which). All receptors come from a woman aged 40 to 50 who had recovered from COVID-19.

This clone has a single count. This chain joins TRBV2 and TRBJ1-5; 8 positions match TRBD1. The CDR3 is 13 amino acids. Germline V gene sequence: CDR1 SNHLY, CDR2 FYNNEI. V shed 6 bases, J shed 7 bases, and the junction held 5 bases outside the gene matches. The CDR3 reads CASRDREGQPQHF. Here the CDR3 DNA reads TGTGCCAGCAGGGACAGGGAAGGGCAGCCCCAGCATTTT.

The rearrangement uses TRBV18 and TRBJ1-3; the match to TRBD1 covers 8 bases. The CDR3 totals 16 residues. Trimming cost V 4 bases and J 1 base; bases outside gene matches: 6. CDR1 KGHSH and CDR2 LQKENI come from the germline V gene. The CDR3 loop is CASSRMTGESGNTIYF. Written as DNA, the CDR3 is TGTGCCAGCTCACGAATGACAGGGGAGTCTGGAAACACCATATATTTT.

The chain uses TRBV3-1 (or the pseudogene TRBV3-2) and TRBJ2-7; 9 nucleotides line up with TRBD2. The CDR3 length is 19 residues. Trimming cost V 4 bases and J 1 base; bases outside gene matches: 17. The V gene's germline CDR1 is LGHDT and CDR2 YNNKEL (reference sequence). Written as DNA, the CDR3 is TGTGCCAGCAGCCCCCTGGAGGGCCTAGCGGGGTCGACGTCCTACGAGCAGTACTTC. This sequence encodes CASSPLEGLAGSTSYEQYF.

The chain combines TRBV30 with TRBJ1-5, with D possibly being TRBD1 (6 bases). The CDR3 has 15 amino acids. Germline V gene sequence: CDR1 GTSNPN, CDR2 SVGIG (reference sequence). V lost 5 bases to trimming and J lost 7 bases, with 21 bases between them. CDR3 region: CAWGTGQSARQPQHF. Written as DNA, the CDR3 is TGTGCCTGGGGAACAGGGCAATCAGCCCGGCAGCCCCAGCATTTT.

The rearrangement uses TRBV5-6 and TRBJ1-1; D remains unclear. The germline gives CDR1 SGHDT, CDR2 YYEEEE. The V and J ends lost 1 base and 0 bases respectively, with 13 bases between them. This CDR3 region has 16 residues. The CDR3 nucleotides are TGTGCCAGCAGCTTGAGAGCGATCTGGATGAACACTGAAGCTTTCTTT. Translated: CASSLRAIWMNTEAFF. Full variable domain (remainder filled in from reference TRBV5-6 and TRBJ1-1): DAGVTQSPTHLIKTRGQQVTLRCSPKSGHDTVSWYQQALGQGPQFIFQYYEEEERQRGNFPDRFSGHQFPNYSSELNVNALLLGDSALYLCASSLRAIWMNTEAFFGQGTRLTVV.

This clone was recorded only once. The chain carries TRBV7-7 and TRBJ2-7; 11 positions match TRBD2. Germline lookup yields CDR1 SSHAT and CDR2 FNYEAQ (reference sequence). This CDR3 is 18 amino acids long. The V and J ends lost 3 bases and 7 bases, in that order; junction bases with no gene match: 17. CDR3 nucleotides: TGTGCCAGCAGCTTGTCGTCTAGCGGGAGGACGATTGCTCGGGAGCAGTACGTC. It encodes CASSLSSSGRTIAREQYV.

The chain couples TRBV18 to TRBJ2-5; 12 positions agree with TRBD1. Germline-derived CDR1 and CDR2 are KGHSH and LQKENI. V lost 3 bases, J lost 5 bases, and 4 bases stayed unmatched. The CDR3 totals 15 residues. CDR3 sequence reads: CASSPGDRGLETQYF. The CDR3 nucleotides are TGTGCCAGCTCACCGGGGGACAGGGGGCTGGAGACCCAGTACTTC.

The chain uses TRBV19 and TRBJ2-3; maybe TRBD2 (6 bases). Germline loops: CDR1 LNHDA, CDR2 SQIVND (reference sequence). The V end lost 6 bases, the J end lost 2 bases, and 9 bases lay between the germline ends. The length of the CDR3 is 13 residues. This chain's CDR3 is CASSRGFTDTQYF. CDR3 sequence (DNA): TGTGCCAGTAGCCGGGGGTTCACAGATACGCAGTATTTT.

The gene calls are TRBV21-1 and TRBJ2-1; the table's D call, TRBD1, was not checked against the DNA. TRBV21-1 is a pseudogene segment. CDR3 length: 16 amino acids. In DNA form, the CDR3 reads TGTGCCAGCAGCAAAGTCGGACAGCTTACTTACAATGAGCAGTTCTTC. It translates to CASSKVGQLTYNEQFF.

V gene TRBV5-4 combines with J gene TRBJ1-2; TRBD1 matches at 9 bases. J gave up 0 bases and V 5 bases, and 5 bases lay outside the gene matches. The CDR3 contains 15 residues. Germline V gene data show CDR1 as SGHNT and CDR2 as YYREEE (reference sequence). CDR3 nucleotide sequence: TGTGCCAGCAGTCCTGGACAGGGGACTAACTATGGCTACACCTTC. Protein sequence: CASSPGQGTNYGYTF. Combining the CDR3 with reference TRBV5-4 and TRBJ1-2 gives the whole variable domain ETGVTQSPTHLIKTRGQQVTLRCSSQSGHNTVSWYQQALGQGPQFIFQYYREEENGRGNFPPRFSGLQFPNYSSELNVNALELDDSALYLCASSPGQGTNYGYTFGSGTRLTVV.

V is TRBV2 and J is TRBJ1-5, with D perhaps matching TRBD1 (6 bases). The CDR3 totals 14 residues. Germline V gene sequence: CDR1 SNHLY, CDR2 FYNNEI. V was cut by 4 bases and J by 6 bases, with 13 bases left in between. Here the CDR3 reads CASSGHRDAQPQHF. The CDR3 nucleotides are TGTGCCAGCAGTGGGCACAGGGACGCTCAGCCCCAGCATTTT. The full variable domain, rest sourced from reference TRBV2 and TRBJ1-5, is EPEVTQTPSHQVTQMGQEVILRCVPISNHLYFYWYRQILGQKVEFLVSFYNNEISEKSEIFDDQFSVERPDGSNFTLKIRSTKLEDSAMYFCASSGHRDAQPQHFGDGTRLSIL.

The rearrangement links TRBV27 to TRBJ2-1, with 14 bases aligning to TRBD2. With V trimmed by 6 bases and J by 8 bases, 6 bases remained unmatched. The CDR3 runs 15 residues. Germline CDR1 and CDR2: MNHEY and SMNVEV (reference sequence). The CDR3 DNA sequence: TGTGCCAGCAGAGGACTAGCGGGAGGTATTGATGAGCAGTTCTTC. Its protein is CASRGLAGGIDEQFF.

The rearrangement joins TRBV18 to TRBJ1-2; possible D gene TRBD1, 6 bases. Germline lookup yields CDR1 KGHSH and CDR2 LQKENI. V was trimmed by 0 bases and J by 0 bases, leaving 8 bases between them. This CDR3 has 15 residues. DNA for the CDR3: TGTGCCAGCTCACCACCACAGGGATCTAACTATGGCTACACCTTC. Translating it yields CASSPPQGSNYGYTF.

The V gene is TRBV3-1 (or the pseudogene TRBV3-2), the J gene TRBJ1-2; TRBD1 aligns across 7 bases. In germline, CDR1 is LGHDT, CDR2 YNNKEL (reference sequence). V lost 2 bases and J lost 4; bases outside the gene matches: 10. This CDR3 has 16 amino acids. For the CDR3, the DNA is TGTGCCAGCAGCCAAAAGGGGACAGAGCTATTCTATGGCTACACCTTC. The encoded protein is CASSQKGTELFYGYTF.

This sequence joins TRBV30 and TRBJ2-5; 7 bases agree with TRBD2. Germline V gives CDR1 GTSNPN, CDR2 SVGIG (reference sequence). With V trimmed by 0 bases and J by 3 bases, 1 base remained unmatched. CDR3 size: 13 residues. The CDR3 DNA reads as TGTGCCTGGAGTGTGGGGAGGGAAGAGACCCAGTACTTC. Translating it yields CAWSVGREETQYF. Using reference TRBV30 and TRBJ2-5 for the parts outside the CDR3, the full variable domain is SQTIHQWPATLVQPVGSPLSLECTVEGTSNPNLYWYRQAAGRGLQLLFYSVGIGQISSEVPQNLSASRPQDRQFILSSKKLLLSDSGFYLCAWSVGREETQYFGPGTRLLVL.

The gene calls are TRBV4-1 and TRBJ1-4; D perhaps matches TRBD1 (6 bases). From germline, CDR1 is MGHRA and CDR2 YSYEKL. The CDR3 consists of 15 residues. The ends were cut back, 3 bases at V and 4 bases at J, with 12 bases in the middle. The CDR3 reads CASSQPDRSNEKLFF. CDR3 bases: TGCGCCAGCAGCCAGCCAGACAGGAGTAATGAAAAACTGTTTTTT.

The rearrangement links TRBV20-1 to TRBJ1-5, with a possible D match to TRBD1 (6 bases). The CDR3 sequence is 13 residues long. CDR1 and CDR2 (germline): DFQATT, SNEGSKA (reference sequence). The germline V and J ends were trimmed by 3 bases and 6 bases, with 12 bases remaining between them. The CDR3 here is CSASSGGVQPQHF. CDR3 DNA: TGCAGTGCTAGTTCGGGGGGCGTTCAGCCCCAGCATTTT.

The rearrangement links TRBV5-1 to TRBJ2-5; 13 bases agree with TRBD2. Per the germline V gene, CDR1 is SGHRS and CDR2 is YFSETQ. This CDR3 spans 15 amino acids. Trimming cost V 3 bases and J 1 base; bases outside gene matches: 0. The CDR3 here is CASSWTSGSQETQYF. The DNA of the CDR3 is TGCGCCAGCAGCTGGACTAGCGGGAGCCAAGAGACCCAGTACTTC.

This clone was counted only a few times. The rearrangement uses TRBV3-1 (or the pseudogene TRBV3-2) and TRBJ1-2, with TRBD1 as a possible D gene (5 bases). In germline, CDR1 is LGHDT, CDR2 YNNKEL (reference sequence). The ends were cut back, 0 bases at V and 8 bases at J, with 13 bases in the middle. The CDR3 covers 14 residues. CDR3 loop: CASSQDGAGRGYTF. DNA for the CDR3: TGTGCCAGCAGCCAAGATGGCGCGGGACGGGGCTACACCTTC.

CDR3 bases: TGTGCCAGCAGGGGGCCTCACTACGAGCAGTACTTC. It specifies CASRGPHYEQYF. The chain combines TRBV28 with TRBJ2-7; the D gene is possibly TRBD1 (5 bases). Germline lookup yields CDR1 MDHEN and CDR2 SYDVKM. The CDR3 is made up of 12 amino acids. The V and J ends lost 6 bases and 3 bases respectively, with 9 bases between them.

The rearrangement joins TRBV30 to TRBJ1-1, with D maybe TRBD1 (5 bases). The CDR3 contains 12 residues. Germline V lookup: CDR1 GTSNPN, CDR2 SVGIG (reference sequence). V gave up 3 bases and J gave up 5 bases, with 10 bases separating them. CDR3 amino acids: CAWSPGRTEAFF. CDR3 bases: TGTGCCTGGAGCCCAGGGCGTACTGAAGCTTTCTTT. Filled out from reference TRBV30 and TRBJ1-1, the complete variable domain reads SQTIHQWPATLVQPVGSPLSLECTVEGTSNPNLYWYRQAAGRGLQLLFYSVGIGQISSEVPQNLSASRPQDRQFILSSKKLLLSDSGFYLCAWSPGRTEAFFGQGTRLTVV.

This chain connects TRBV7-8 to TRBJ2-7; 11 bases agree with TRBD2. The ends lost 7 bases at V and 3 bases at J; junction bases unmatched: 5. The CDR3 covers 14 residues. Per germline, CDR1 SGHVS and CDR2 FQNEAQ. The CDR3 is CASTYTSGSYEQYF. As DNA, the CDR3 is TGTGCCAGCACCTATACTAGCGGGAGCTACGAGCAGTACTTC.

The chain carries TRBV27 and TRBJ1-2, with TRBD1 identical over 7 bases. This CDR3 region has 13 residues. Germline values: CDR1 MNHEY, CDR2 SMNVEV (reference sequence). Trimming removed 5 bases from V and 6 bases from J; junction bases left unmatched: 6. The CDR3 sequence is CASSTGAGHGYTF. The CDR3, as DNA: TGTGCCAGCAGTACAGGGGCGGGGCATGGCTACACCTTC.

V gene TRBV7-2 combines with J gene TRBJ2-5; D unclear. CDR1 is SGHTA and CDR2 is FQGNSA in the germline V gene. CDR3 length: 15 amino acids. V was pared by 5 bases and J by 0 bases, with 13 bases between. CDR3 DNA: TGTGCCAGCAGCCCCGCAGCCGACTACCAAGAGACCCAGTACTTC. Its translation: CASSPAADYQETQYF.

This chain uses TRBV29-1 with TRBJ2-1; D unclear. Germline CDR1 SQVTM, CDR2 ANQGSEA. V shed 1 base and J shed 0 bases, with 7 bases lying between them. The CDR3 is 14 amino acids. The DNA for the CDR3 is TGCAGCGTTGAAGTGGCTGTCTCCTACAATGAGCAGTTCTTC. It codes for CSVEVAVSYNEQFF.

The chain uses TRBV3-1 (or the pseudogene TRBV3-2) and TRBJ1-2; D is undetermined. This CDR3 spans 14 amino acids. CDR1 is LGHDT and CDR2 is YNNKEL in the germline V gene (reference sequence). V was trimmed by 2 bases and J by 1 base, leaving 8 bases between them. CDR3 protein: CASSQQLDNYGYTF. DNA of the CDR3: TGTGCCAGCAGCCAACAATTAGATAACTATGGCTACACCTTC.